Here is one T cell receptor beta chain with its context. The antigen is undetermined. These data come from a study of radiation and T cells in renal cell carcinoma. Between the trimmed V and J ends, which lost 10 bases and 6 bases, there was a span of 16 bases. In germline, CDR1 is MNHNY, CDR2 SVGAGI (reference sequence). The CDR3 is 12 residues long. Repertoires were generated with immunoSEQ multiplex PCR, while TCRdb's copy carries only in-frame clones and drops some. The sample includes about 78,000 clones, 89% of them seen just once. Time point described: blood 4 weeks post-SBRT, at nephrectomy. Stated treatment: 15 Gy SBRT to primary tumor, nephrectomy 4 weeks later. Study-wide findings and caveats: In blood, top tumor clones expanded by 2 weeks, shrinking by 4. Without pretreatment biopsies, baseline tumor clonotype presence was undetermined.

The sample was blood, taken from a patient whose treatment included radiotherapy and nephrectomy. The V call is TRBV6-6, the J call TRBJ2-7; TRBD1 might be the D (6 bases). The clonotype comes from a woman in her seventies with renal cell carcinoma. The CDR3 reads CATSLQGGEQYF. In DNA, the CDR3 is TGTGCCACTAGTCTACAGGGCGGCGAGCAGTACTTC.